This entry lists 6 T cell receptor beta chains sequenced from one sample in a study of blood T cell repertoires in COVID-19. Measured with immunoSEQ multiplex PCR; TCRdb has only the in-frame clones, and not every one. The data show around 170,000 clones, approximately 78% seen once. Sequenced material: peripheral blood. All receptors derive from a woman of 80 years or more with COVID-19, enrolled during active disease.

The V and J genes are TRBV19 and TRBJ1-1; D is possibly TRBD1 (5 bases). The germline gives CDR1 LNHDA, CDR2 SQIVND (reference sequence). Trimming removed 3 bases from V and 6 bases from J, with 14 bases in between. The CDR3 is 14 residues long. The CDR3, as DNA: TGTGCCAGTAGTATCGGGCTGGGGGGGTCTGAAGCTTTCTTT. This encodes CASSIGLGGSEAFF.

The CDR3 loop reads CAISRTGTSGNTIYF. The CDR3 nucleotides are TGTGCCATCTCTCGGACAGGGACGAGTGGAAACACCATATATTTT. This chain uses TRBV10-3 with TRBJ1-3; 8 bases are shared with TRBD1. Germline loops: CDR1 ENHRY, CDR2 SYGVKD. CDR3 length: 15 residues. The V and J ends lost 8 bases and 3 bases, in that order; junction bases with no gene match: 9.

The rearrangement links TRBV7-9 to TRBJ2-7; maybe TRBD2 (6 bases). CDR3 size: 15 residues. V gave up 2 bases and J gave up 2 bases, with 13 bases separating them. Per germline, CDR1 SEHNR and CDR2 FQNEAQ (reference sequence). CDR3 DNA: TGTGCCAGCAGCTTATTCGCTGGGAGGACCTACGAGCAGTACTTC. Encoded protein: CASSLFAGRTYEQYF.

This clone is classed as medium-sized. The J gene is TRBJ2-1, the V gene TRBV7-6; D perhaps matches TRBD2 (6 bases). The V and J ends lost 4 bases and 1 base respectively, with 20 bases between them. CDR1 and CDR2 (germline): SGHVS, FNYEAQ. The CDR3 sequence is 18 residues long. The DNA for the CDR3 is TGTGCCAGCAGCTCCCCCCTCGGGGCGGGGTCGTCCTACAATGAGCAGTTCTTC. Protein product: CASSSPLGAGSSYNEQFF. The full variable domain, rest sourced from reference TRBV7-6 and TRBJ2-1, is GAGVSQSPRYKVTKRGQDVALRCDPISGHVSLYWYRQALGQGPEFLTYFNYEAQQDKSGLPNDRFSAERPEGSISTLTIQRTEQRDSAMYRCASSSPLGAGSSYNEQFFGPGTRLTVL.

The chain links TRBV5-4 to TRBJ1-6; TRBD1 matches 8 bases. This CDR3 region has 15 residues. The germline V gene has CDR1 SGHNT and CDR2 YYREEE (reference sequence). V shed 0 bases, J shed 8 bases, and the junction held 4 bases outside the gene matches. DNA of the CDR3: TGTGCCAGCAGCTTGGACGCAGGGGGCCATTCACCCCTCCACTTT. Encoded protein: CASSLDAGGHSPLHF.

The genes are TRBV5-1 and TRBJ2-2; a possible D gene is TRBD1 (6 bases). The germline gives CDR1 SGHRS, CDR2 YFSETQ. Trimming cost V 0 bases and J 5 bases, with 8 bases left between them. The CDR3 length is 14 residues. This CDR3 is CASSLVTGTGELFF. The CDR3 coding sequence is TGCGCCAGCAGCTTGGTAACAGGGACCGGGGAGCTGTTTTTT.